This passage covers 19 T cell receptor beta chains from one sample sequenced in a study of T cell repertoires in cytomegalovirus infection. No cognate antigen is known for these TCRs. TCRdb used MiXCR to reprocess the reads, holding one entry per CDR3 protein. The data show 830,000 or so distinct CDR3 sequences, less than 35% seen once. The sample consisted of cultured CD8+ T cells from PBMCs, taken from culture after CMV antigen stimulation. These receptors were taken from a human donor in good health (CMV status not recorded). Some clones in this sample may be carry-over from other donors' samples.

J is TRBJ2-7 and V is TRBV2; 7 bases fit TRBD1. The V gene's germline CDR1 is SNHLY and CDR2 FYNNEI. The J segment lost 7 bases and the V segment lost 10 bases, leaving 10 bases of the junction unmatched. This CDR3 is built from 12 residues. The CDR3 sequence: CATDRTFGEQYV. The CDR3 nucleotides read TGTGCCACGGACAGGACGTTTGGAGAGCAGTACGTC.

In regard to this clonotype: One junction end does not reproduce the germline sequence, and a read error may be involved. The V and J genes are TRBV7-6 and TRBJ2-2; D is ambiguous. Germline V gives CDR1 SGHVS, CDR2 FNYEAQ. The CDR3 sequence is 12 residues long. The CDR3 spells CTSSFIAGELFF. CDR3 bases: TGTACCAGCAGCTTCATAGCCGGGGAGCTGTTTTTT.

The genes are TRBV6-5 and TRBJ2-1; 10 nucleotides align to TRBD2. The J segment lost 6 bases and the V segment lost 0 bases, leaving 17 bases of the junction unmatched. The CDR3 has 20 amino acids. Germline V CDR1 and CDR2: MNHEY, SVGAGI. CDR3 sequence reads: CASSYSNPLAGAPLINEQFF. Written as DNA, the CDR3 is TGTGCCAGCAGTTACTCGAACCCGCTAGCGGGGGCCCCACTTATCAATGAGCAGTTCTTC.

This clonotype was detected ten times or more. The chain recombines TRBV6-4 with TRBJ2-1; 13 positions agree with TRBD2. The CDR3 length is 16 residues. Germline assignment: CDR1 MRHNA and CDR2 SNTAGT. The junction had 7 bases not matched to a gene; V was cut back by 5 bases and J by 6 bases. CDR3 DNA sequence: TGTGCCAGCAGTAGATCAACTAGCGGGGGGGCCAATGAGCAGTTCTTC. As protein: CASSRSTSGGANEQFF.

The chain has TRBV20-1 and TRBJ1-2; 7 positions match TRBD1. V shed 0 bases, J shed 7 bases, and the junction held 20 bases outside the gene matches. The CDR3 runs 18 residues. Germline V CDR1 and CDR2: DFQATT, SNEGSKA (reference sequence). The CDR3 nucleotides are TGCAGTGCTAGAGATAGAGTAACAGGGGCATTCCCCAAGGGTGGCTACACCTTC. Amino acids: CSARDRVTGAFPKGGYTF.

This clonotype showed up just a few times. The chain combines TRBV12-3 or TRBV12-4 with TRBJ2-5; no definite D call. Between the trimmed V and J ends, which lost 3 bases and 1 base, there was a span of 9 bases. The CDR3 is 14 amino acids. For the CDR3, the DNA is TGTGCCAGCAGTTTCTCCCCTATCCAAGAGACCCAGTACTTC. Translated: CASSFSPIQETQYF.

The rearrangement links TRBV4-1 to TRBJ2-3, with 9 bases matching TRBD2. Germline loops: CDR1 MGHRA, CDR2 YSYEKL. CDR3 length equals 18 residues. Losses at the gene ends were 3 bases for V and 1 base for J; bases not matched to a gene: 11. The chain's CDR3 is CASSQGGISGGGTDTQYF. CDR3 bases: TGCGCCAGCAGCCAGGGGGGGATTAGCGGGGGCGGCACAGATACGCAGTATTTT.

This clonotype appeared many times. V gene TRBV7-9 combines with J gene TRBJ1-5; D unresolved. Germline V gene data show CDR1 as SEHNR and CDR2 as FQNEAQ (reference sequence). This CDR3 is built from 15 residues. V dropped 5 bases and J dropped 5 bases, with 16 bases sitting between them. Written as DNA, the CDR3 is TGTGCCAGCAGCCCCGGGGAGGTCGTAGATCAGCCCCAGCATTTT. Encoded protein: CASSPGEVVDQPQHF.

In its sample, this clonotype was seen a few times. The chain is built from TRBV7-2 and TRBJ2-1; 11 nucleotides agree with TRBD2. The CDR3 covers 16 residues. The V gene's germline CDR1 is SGHTA and CDR2 FQGNSA. Trimming cost V 5 bases and J 8 bases; bases outside gene matches: 11. CDR3 in DNA: TGTGCCAGCAGCGGGCGGAGACTAGCGGGGTGGGATGAGCAGTTCTTC. It encodes CASSGRRLAGWDEQFF.

This clonotype was picked up a small number of times. The V gene is TRBV11-2, the J gene TRBJ2-7, with D perhaps assigned TRBD1 or TRBD2 (6 bases each). CDR3 size: 15 residues. Per the germline V gene, CDR1 is SGHAT and CDR2 is FQNNGV. The V end was cut by 5 bases, the J end by 4 bases, with 18 bases between. CDR3 loop: CASSHLQRGAYEQYF. CDR3 DNA sequence: TGTGCCAGCAGCCACCTCCAGAGGGGGGCGTACGAGCAGTACTTC.

At least ten counts were recorded for this clonotype. The chain's CDR3 is CASSLAAGGTNEKLFF. CDR3 in DNA: TGTGCCAGCAGCTTAGCGGCCGGCGGAACTAATGAAAAACTGTTTTTT. The genes are TRBV7-6 and TRBJ1-4; D not certain. The CDR3 covers 16 residues. V was pared by 0 bases and J by 1 base, with 9 bases between. Germline CDR1 and CDR2: SGHVS and FNYEAQ.

This clonotype was found many times. The genes are TRBV7-6 and TRBJ2-1, with 10 bases aligning to TRBD2. The CDR3 extends over 14 amino acids. V lost 4 bases to trimming and J lost 5 bases; unmatched junction nucleotides: 2. Germline V gene sequence: CDR1 SGHVS, CDR2 FNYEAQ. The CDR3 protein is CASSSSGGHNEQFF. CDR3 sequence (DNA): TGTGCCAGCAGCTCTAGCGGGGGACACAATGAGCAGTTCTTC.

The V gene is TRBV4-1, the J gene TRBJ2-1; 10 positions match TRBD2. Looked up from germline, CDR1 is MGHRA and CDR2 is YSYEKL. V was clipped by 5 bases and J by 9 bases; unmatched bases: 10. This CDR3 comprises 15 residues. The CDR3 protein is CASSESTSGVVEQFF. CDR3 coding DNA: TGCGCCAGCAGCGAAAGCACTAGCGGGGTTGTTGAGCAGTTCTTC.

This chain connects TRBV5-4 to TRBJ1-3; 10 positions match TRBD1. CDR3 length equals 15 residues. Germline-derived CDR1 and CDR2 are SGHNT and YYREEE (reference sequence). V shed 6 bases, J shed 0 bases, and the junction held 3 bases outside the gene matches. The CDR3 loop reads CASTWDRGSGNTIYF. The CDR3 bases are TGTGCCAGCACCTGGGACAGGGGCTCTGGAAACACCATATATTTT.

This rearrangement joins TRBV28 to TRBJ1-3; the D gene is possibly TRBD1 (5 bases). Germline CDR1 reads MDHEN; CDR2 reads SYDVKM. CDR3 length: 15 residues. V was clipped by 7 bases and J by 3 bases, with 16 bases between them. This CDR3 reads CASIQVGGGGNTIYF. The CDR3 DNA reads as TGTGCCAGCATCCAAGTCGGGGGTGGTGGAAACACCATATATTTT.

The CDR3 bases are TGTGCCAGCAGCTCAATTCTGGGACAGGGGCCCTACGAGCAGTACTTC. Amino acid sequence: CASSSILGQGPYEQYF. The chain links TRBV7-9 to TRBJ2-7; 10 positions agree with TRBD1. J lost 2 bases, V lost 4 bases, and 8 bases had no gene match. This CDR3 region has 16 residues. Per the germline V gene, CDR1 is SEHNR and CDR2 is FQNEAQ (reference sequence).

V gene TRBV28 combines with J gene TRBJ2-2; D assignment may be TRBD1 or TRBD2 (6 bases each). Germline loops: CDR1 MDHEN, CDR2 SYDVKM. The CDR3 length is 15 residues. The ends were cut back, 4 bases at V and 2 bases at J, with 11 bases in the middle. CDR3: CASSWGDINTGELFF. CDR3 bases: TGTGCCAGCAGTTGGGGGGACATTAACACCGGGGAGCTGTTTTTT.

This chain links TRBV4-3 with TRBJ1-1; 9 bases line up with TRBD1. The length of the CDR3 is 15 residues. With 2 bases clipped from V and 7 bases from J, the junction kept 8 bases outside the gene matches. Germline assignment: CDR1 LGHNA and CDR2 YSLEER. CDR3: CASSQPPTGGSEAFF. The CDR3 DNA sequence: TGCGCCAGCAGCCAACCTCCAACAGGGGGCAGTGAAGCTTTCTTT.

This clonotype was picked up many times. This chain links TRBV7-3 with TRBJ1-1, with TRBD1 as a possible D gene (5 bases). Trimming stripped 7 bases from V and 4 bases from J, with 13 bases between. The germline V gene encodes CDR1 SGHTA and CDR2 FQGTGA. This CDR3 is built from 13 residues. This chain's CDR3 is CASMQGYGTEAFF. DNA for the CDR3: TGTGCCAGCATGCAGGGCTATGGCACTGAAGCTTTCTTT.